One sample yielded the 16 T cell receptor beta chains listed below, sequenced in a study of blood T cell repertoires in COVID-19. Profiling relied on immunoSEQ multiplex PCR, and the TCRdb table lists in-frame clones only, not all of them. The sample contains over 70,000 clones, less than 90% of which appear only once. Input material: peripheral blood. Receptor source: a human donor in a cohort sampled during active COVID-19.

The chain carries TRBV7-3 and TRBJ1-2, with 7 bases identical to TRBD1. The CDR3 extends over 16 amino acids. The germline V gene encodes CDR1 SGHTA and CDR2 FQGTGA. Trimming took 4 bases from V and 0 from J; bases not matched to a gene: 8. The DNA of the CDR3 is TGTGCCAGCAGCTCGGTGGGACAGCTCACTAACTATGGCTACACCTTC. This encodes CASSSVGQLTNYGYTF.

This clone was detected a few times. This CDR3 is CASSPPGRGSGNTIYF. DNA for the CDR3: TGTGCCAGCAGCCCCCCCGGGAGGGGGTCTGGAAACACCATATATTTT. The rearrangement joins TRBV4-2 to TRBJ1-3, with D tentatively TRBD1 (6 bases). Trimming stripped 4 bases from V and 1 base from J, with 14 bases between. Germline loops: CDR1 LGHNA, CDR2 YNFKEQ. The CDR3 consists of 16 residues.

The chain is built from TRBV10-3 and TRBJ2-3; 9 bases fit TRBD1. From germline, CDR1 is ENHRY and CDR2 SYGVKD. This CDR3 has 14 residues. With 4 bases clipped from V and 3 bases from J, the junction kept 2 bases outside the gene matches. Written as DNA, the CDR3 is TGTGCCATCAGTGGGGACAGGGCGACAGATACGCAGTATTTT. Its translation is CAISGDRATDTQYF.

The chain uses TRBV6-5 and TRBJ1-2, with 9 bases fitting TRBD1. This CDR3 region has 13 residues. CDR1 is MNHEY, CDR2 SVGAGI, per germline. Unmatched junction bases numbered 5, after V lost 4 bases and J lost 8 bases. The CDR3 is CASSSTGGLGYTF. CDR3 in DNA: TGTGCCAGCAGTTCGACAGGGGGTCTGGGCTACACCTTC.

Written as DNA, the CDR3 is TGTGCCAGCAGCTTCGGACAGCCCGGTAACGCGGGCTACACCTTC. It encodes CASSFGQPGNAGYTF. The V and J genes are TRBV5-4 and TRBJ1-2; tentatively, D is TRBD1 (6 bases). The ends were cut back, 2 bases at V and 8 bases at J, with 19 bases in the middle. The germline V gene has CDR1 SGHNT and CDR2 YYREEE (reference sequence). This CDR3 is built from 15 residues. The full variable domain, completed using reference TRBV5-4 and TRBJ1-2, is ETGVTQSPTHLIKTRGQQVTLRCSSQSGHNTVSWYQQALGQGPQFIFQYYREEENGRGNFPPRFSGLQFPNYSSELNVNALELDDSALYLCASSFGQPGNAGYTFGSGTRLTVV.

This clone was seen a single time. This chain's CDR3 is CASSLAEGMVDQYF. In DNA form, the CDR3 reads TGTGCCAGCAGCTTAGCGGAGGGAATGGTAGACCAGTACTTC. The V call is TRBV7-2, the J call TRBJ2-5; TRBD2 might be the D (6 bases). Germline V gene data show CDR1 as SGHTA and CDR2 as FQGNSA. The ends were cut back, 0 bases at V and 10 bases at J, with 15 bases in the middle. The CDR3 is made up of 14 amino acids. The full variable domain, its missing parts supplied by reference TRBV7-2 and TRBJ2-5, is GAGVSQSPSNKVTEKGKDVELRCDPISGHTALYWYRQSLGQGLEFLIYFQGNSAPDKSGLPSDRFSAERTGGSVSTLTIQRTQQEDSAVYLCASSLAEGMVDQYFGPGTRLLVL.

The chain employs TRBV4-3 and TRBJ1-4; D unclear. CDR1 is LGHNA and CDR2 is YSLEER in the germline V gene. The length of the CDR3 is 16 residues. V was clipped by 0 bases and J by 8 bases, with 16 bases between them. The CDR3 DNA reads TGCGCCAGCAGCCAAGATGTAGGAAGGAGTTGGGAAAAACTGTTTTTT. This encodes CASSQDVGRSWEKLFF.

V is TRBV12-5 and J is TRBJ1-4, with TRBD1 matching over 9 bases. The CDR3 length is 14 residues. Per germline, CDR1 LGHNT and CDR2 FRNRAP. V lost 1 base, J lost 8 bases, and 2 bases stayed unmatched. CDR3 protein: CASGLEGQGEKLFF. In nucleotides, the CDR3 is TGTGCTAGTGGTTTGGAGGGACAGGGCGAAAAACTGTTTTTT.

This chain joins TRBV27 and TRBJ2-7; 9 nucleotides agree with TRBD1. The CDR3 is 15 amino acids. V lost 3 bases and J lost 0; bases outside the gene matches: 3. Germline CDR1 reads MNHEY; CDR2 reads SMNVEV (reference sequence). CDR3 bases: TGTGCCAGCAGTTTGGGGACAGGGAGCTCCTACGAGCAGTACTTC. Its translation: CASSLGTGSSYEQYF.

This clone has a single count. The chain is built from TRBV20-1 and TRBJ2-5; no definite D call. There are 10 residues in the CDR3. Trimming took 4 bases from V and 5 from J, leaving 5 bases between them. Looked up from germline, CDR1 is DFQATT and CDR2 is SNEGSKA (reference sequence). The CDR3 DNA reads as TGCAGTGCTACGGAGGAGACCCAGTACTTC. Translating gives CSATEETQYF.

The CDR3 DNA follows: TGTGCCAGCAGCCCCGTAGCGGAAGATGGCACAGATACGCAGTATTTT. Translated, it gives CASSPVAEDGTDTQYF. This sequence joins TRBV3-1 (or the pseudogene TRBV3-2) and TRBJ2-3; a weak D match, TRBD2 (6 bases). The CDR3 is 16 amino acids. Germline V gives CDR1 LGHDT, CDR2 YNNKEL (reference sequence). V was pared by 4 bases and J by 1 base, with 15 bases between.

The V call is TRBV29-1, the J call TRBJ1-3; TRBD1 might be the D (6 bases). This CDR3 region has 13 residues. Trimming shortened V by 4 bases and J by 3 bases, and 10 bases separated the two germline ends. Germline V CDR1 and CDR2: SQVTM, ANQGSEA. This CDR3 is CSVAQGGGNTIYF. The CDR3 DNA sequence: TGCAGCGTTGCACAGGGTGGTGGAAACACCATATATTTT.

V gene TRBV7-9 combines with J gene TRBJ1-4; possible D gene TRBD1, 6 bases. There are 13 residues in the CDR3. Germline CDR1 and CDR2: SEHNR and FQNEAQ (reference sequence). Trimming removed 4 bases from V and 7 bases from J, with 10 bases in between. Written as DNA, the CDR3 is TGTGCCAGCAGCTCCTACAGGGTTGAAAAACTGTTTTTT. This gives the protein CASSSYRVEKLFF.

This clone was observed a single time. V is TRBV27 and J is TRBJ2-5; no clear D. The V and J ends lost 7 bases and 2 bases respectively, with 8 bases between them. There are 12 residues in the CDR3. Germline values: CDR1 MNHEY, CDR2 SMNVEV (reference sequence). In DNA, the CDR3 is TGTGCCAGCAAGAGTTTTCAAGAGACCCAGTACTTC. This encodes CASKSFQETQYF.

This chain links TRBV30 with TRBJ2-7, with D hard to call. The germline CDR1 and CDR2 sequences are GTSNPN and SVGIG (reference sequence). This CDR3 has 13 amino acids. Between the trimmed V and J ends, which lost 2 bases and 1 base, there was a span of 9 bases. In DNA, the CDR3 is TGTGCCTGGAGTAAAGGCGGATCCTACGAGCAGTACTTC. It encodes CAWSKGGSYEQYF.

This chain joins TRBV25-1 and TRBJ2-1; 10 nucleotides line up with TRBD2. The CDR3 extends over 15 amino acids. Per germline, CDR1 MGHDK and CDR2 SYGVNS. With V trimmed by 4 bases and J by 4 bases, 4 bases remained unmatched. CDR3 region: CASSVLAGVYNEQFF. Here the CDR3 DNA reads TGTGCCAGCAGTGTCCTAGCGGGAGTTTACAATGAGCAGTTCTTC. The variable domain in full, with the rest retrieved from reference TRBV25-1 and TRBJ2-1, is EADIYQTPRYLVIGTGKKITLECSQTMGHDKMYWYQQDPGMELHLIHYSYGVNSTEKGDLSSESTVSRIRTEHFPLTLESARPSHTSQYLCASSVLAGVYNEQFFGPGTRLTVL.